This TCR beta chain was recovered during a study of T cell repertoires in cytomegalovirus infection. This clonotype was found a few times. CDR3 size: 14 residues. The V end was cut by 7 bases, the J end by 1 base, with 11 bases between. A single record per CDR3 protein comes from TCRdb applying MiXCR to the reads. The sample lists some 200,000 distinct CDR3 sequences, roughly 19% occurring once. Sequencing was done on a sample of PBMCs. This TCR was recovered from a human donor in good health (CMV status not recorded). Some clones in this sample may be carry-over from other donors' samples. The rearrangement uses TRBV12-3 or TRBV12-4 and TRBJ1-5; weak D call: TRBD1 (5 bases). The CDR3 loop reads CASNGGISNQPQHF. DNA for the CDR3: TGTGCCAGCAATGGGGGAATAAGCAATCAGCCCCAGCATTTT.